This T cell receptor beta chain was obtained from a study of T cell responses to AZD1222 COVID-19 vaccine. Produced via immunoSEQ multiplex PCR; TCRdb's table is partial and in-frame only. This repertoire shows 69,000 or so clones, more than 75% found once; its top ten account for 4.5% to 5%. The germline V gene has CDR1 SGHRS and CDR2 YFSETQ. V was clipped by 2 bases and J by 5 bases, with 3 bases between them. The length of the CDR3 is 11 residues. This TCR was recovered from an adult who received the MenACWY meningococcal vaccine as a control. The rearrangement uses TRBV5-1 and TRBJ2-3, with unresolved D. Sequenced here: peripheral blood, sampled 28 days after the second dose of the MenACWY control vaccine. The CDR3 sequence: CASSLQDTQYF. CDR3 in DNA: TGCGCCAGCAGCTTACAAGATACGCAGTATTTT.